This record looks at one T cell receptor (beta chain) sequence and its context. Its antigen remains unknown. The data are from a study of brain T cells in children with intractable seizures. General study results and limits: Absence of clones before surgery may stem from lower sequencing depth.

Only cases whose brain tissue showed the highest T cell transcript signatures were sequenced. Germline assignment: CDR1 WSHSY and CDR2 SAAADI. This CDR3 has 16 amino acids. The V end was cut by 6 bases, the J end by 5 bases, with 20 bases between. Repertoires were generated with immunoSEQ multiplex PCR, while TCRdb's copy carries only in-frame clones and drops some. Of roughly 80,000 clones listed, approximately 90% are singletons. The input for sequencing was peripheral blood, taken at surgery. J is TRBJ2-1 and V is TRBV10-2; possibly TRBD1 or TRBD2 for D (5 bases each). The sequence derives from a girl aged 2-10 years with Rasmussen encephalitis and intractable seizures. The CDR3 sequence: CASSAVTGRPDNEQFF. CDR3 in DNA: TGCGCCAGCAGCGCTGTGACGGGACGACCAGACAATGAGCAGTTCTTC.